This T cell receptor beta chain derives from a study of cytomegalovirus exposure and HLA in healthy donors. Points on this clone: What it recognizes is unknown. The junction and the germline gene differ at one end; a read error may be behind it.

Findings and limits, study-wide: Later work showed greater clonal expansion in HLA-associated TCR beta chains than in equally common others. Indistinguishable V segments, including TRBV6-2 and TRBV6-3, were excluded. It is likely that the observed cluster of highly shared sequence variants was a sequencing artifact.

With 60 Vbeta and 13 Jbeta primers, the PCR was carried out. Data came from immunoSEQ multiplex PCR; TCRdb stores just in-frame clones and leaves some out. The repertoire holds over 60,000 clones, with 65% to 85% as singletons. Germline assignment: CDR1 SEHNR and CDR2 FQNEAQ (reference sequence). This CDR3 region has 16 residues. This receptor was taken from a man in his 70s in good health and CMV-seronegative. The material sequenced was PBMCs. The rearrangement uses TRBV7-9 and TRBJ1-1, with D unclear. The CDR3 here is CSSSPGSGLMNTEAFF. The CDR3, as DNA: TGTTCCAGCAGCCCTGGAAGCGGACTCATGAACACTGAAGCTTTCTTT.